This T cell receptor (beta chain) was captured in a study of cytomegalovirus exposure and HLA in healthy donors (dated by TCRdb to the late 2010s). General notes on the study: According to an earlier analysis of several hundred of the donors, about 179 million T cells yielded 90 million to 140 million unique TCR beta sequences and approximately 300 Gb of sequence data. HLA typing included class I and class II loci at four-digit resolution. Of the 300 to 500 genotyped donors, roughly 80% were placed in the genetic ancestry cluster associated with self-reported Caucasian donors. In an earlier analysis of 500 to 650 of the donors, high-throughput TCR beta sequencing was used to judge whether each TCR beta V gene segment behaved as functional or pseudogenic. The number of typed donors differed by locus: about 620-630 for A, B, C, DRB1 and DQB1; 522 for DQA1; around 610 for DPA1; and 450 to 480 for DPB1. In a later genetic analysis, genome-wide SNP genotypes for 398 of the 666 donors were used, and that subset was treated as a discovery cohort. Because of strong linkage in the cohort, 5 or 6 DR-DQ haplotypes were treated as single units for association and clustering. Across around 400 genotyped donors of the cohort, an average of about 220,000 unique TCR beta nucleotide sequences per donor were sequenced, and roughly a sixth of those sequences were non-productive. Donor age, sex, ethnicity and CMV serostatus were compiled together with the repertoire data. The aim of the study was to test whether cataloging public T cell receptors could identify signatures of past pathogen exposure. Every discovery cohort repertoire had been produced on one sequencing platform. Using immunosequencing, the study profiled T cell repertoires from around 680 subjects and related those repertoires to cytomegalovirus serostatus. To study patterns of TCR occurrence, a later analysis re-analyzed previously published TCR beta repertoires from more than 550 donors and added high-resolution HLA genotyping. Roughly 300 gigabases of sequencing data and 70 million to 100 million unique TCR sequences made up an early release that covered about 640 HLA-typed donors. Besides the first cohort of some 670 subjects, a separate validation cohort made up of over a hundred different subjects was used. In the later analysis, no new phenotypic data were used to find candidate immune exposures; instead, reliance was placed on TCR beta sequences and their occurrence across donors. To predict cytomegalovirus infection status, the study brought together high-throughput TCR immunosequencing, statistical association of individual TCRs with disease status, and machine learning.

Paper-wide results and their limitations: While some public TCRs were present in many individuals, most TCR sequences turned up only very rarely across donors. In a later analysis, around 17,000 TCR beta sequences were associated with specific HLA alleles at a false discovery rate of 0.05. Because the 87-base-pair reads could not distinguish some IMGT-functional V segments, including TRBV6-2 and TRBV6-3, those segments were excluded. CMV serostatus was the only immune exposure information available for the cohort. A few of the identified cytomegalovirus-associated TCR beta chains were confirmed in vitro to be specific for cytomegalovirus antigens. Strong co-occurrence of HLA alleles, especially DR and DQ, made assigning TCR associations to individual alleles difficult. According to a later genetic analysis, donors in an Asian-associated ancestry cluster had fewer N-insertions in productive TCRs than the approximately 700-donor mean. In a later analysis, the rate of TCR association differed among HLA loci, with DRB1 alleles having the most associated TCRs and HLA-C alleles having the fewest. An association between a missense DCLRE1C variant and V-gene and J-gene trimming of TCR beta chains was found in a later genetic analysis and replicated in an independent cohort. Most CMV-associated TCR beta chains appeared to be HLA-restricted in a later analysis, and the HLA associations seemed to be driven largely by CMV exposure. Correlated functional status among segregating V segments might reflect linkage disequilibrium, but an unknown experimental factor could not be ruled out. A cluster of highly shared sequence variants was judged likely to represent a technical artifact of the sequencing pipeline. A further reported finding was that TCR beta sequences accurately predicted the HLA-A and HLA-B alleles for most subjects in the first cohort. The study gave a list of about 150 TCR beta chains associated with cytomegalovirus. The earlier analysis of about 600 of the donors excluded some 15 rarely observed V segments, including chromosome 9 orphons, because counts were too low. Roughly uniform sequencing depth across donors was assumed in presence/absence analyses, although this assumption may not hold. The authors suggested that the approach could potentially be generalized to other disease states and immunological phenotypes. The classifier was reported to diagnose cytomegalovirus status with high specificity and sensitivity in both the original cohort and the validation cohort. HLA typing was unavailable for some donors at each locus, so association tests used only the typed subset. Only TCR beta chains were sequenced in this cohort, and the absence of alpha or paired-chain data limited detectable features. In a later analysis, HLA-associated TCR beta chains showed more clonal expansion and lower generation probabilities than non-associated chains that were equally common. In an earlier analysis of about 600 of the donors, most TCR beta V segments appeared in productive rearrangements about 90% or about 30% of the time, broadly matching IMGT annotations. A later analysis reported that several top co-occurrence clusters appeared linked to parvovirus B19, influenza, CMV and Epstein-Barr virus.

The cohort was made up of about 610 healthy bone marrow donors. Cohort members were all nominally healthy when sampled, although unrecorded immune exposures were likely present. The donor tested CMV seronegative, placing the donor among the approximately 400 seronegative members of the cohort. A peripheral blood sample was provided by each donor, and peripheral blood mononuclear cells were used for TCR beta sequencing. Genomic DNA was extracted from the blood cell samples with the Qiagen DNeasy Blood Extraction Kit. About this clone: This clone's antigen is unknown. Per-base qualities were not stored, and no clone one base away is much larger.

The junction shows trimming of 3 bases on V and 6 bases on J, and the gene matches do not reach 5 bases of it. Taken from cysteine to phenylalanine, the CDR3 has 13 residues. The read is trimmed to its CDR3 DNA, 39 bases read in frame from base 1. The CDR1 and CDR2 encoded by the germline V gene are SGHRS and YFSETQ. Library prep was done by the immunoSEQ multiplex PCR assay. A mixture of 60 forward primers for TCR Vbeta segments and 13 reverse primers for TCR Jbeta segments was used in the multiplex PCR. The CDR3 region of rearranged TCR beta genes was amplified from genomic DNA with a multiplex PCR assay. The Illumina HiSeq System was used to sequence the amplified TCR beta libraries as 87-base-pair reads. As for the original processing: In a later analysis, tens of millions of unique TCR beta chains were counted across the roughly 670 repertoires, and roughly 11 million of these chains were shared by at least two donors. To remove PCR and sequencing errors, raw reads were error-corrected and collapsed into unique sequences using a nearest-neighbor algorithm that merged closely related sequences. V, D and J gene segments were assigned by aligning CDR3 sequences to IMGT reference sequences. For a sequence to be retained, a match of at least six nucleotides to both a V gene segment and a J gene segment was required. A rearrangement counted as productive if the CDR3 had no stop codons and remained in frame with V and J, and every other rearrangement counted as non-productive. Following IMGT convention, CDR3 was defined as the stretch from the second conserved V-encoded cysteine up to the conserved J-encoded phenylalanine. The earlier analysis of more than 450 of the donors excluded sequences that lacked an unambiguous match to a single V gene segment. In an earlier analysis of 450 to 700 of the donors, V segments were called functional above 56.7% productive rearrangements and were called segregating when the between-donor standard deviation exceeded 5%. A statistical classification framework was built for diagnosing cytomegalovirus status from the catalog of TCR beta chain sequences. V and J gene assignment, in a later analysis, came from comparing TCR nucleotide sequences with IMGT/GENE-DB human TR gene sequences. The TCRdist pipeline was used in a later analysis to assign CDR3 sequences and most-parsimonious VDJ recombination scenarios. In a later analysis, each TCR beta chain was defined by its CDR3 amino acid sequence together with its V-gene family, and reads without a unique V-gene family were excluded. To address suspected cross-contamination and a sequencing artifact, a later analysis removed around 590 highly shared, low-generation-probability nucleotide sequences. A later analysis calculated a clonal expansion index for each public chain from normalized within-repertoire ranks of inferred template counts. In a later analysis, generation probabilities were computed with a VDJ recombination model fitted to out-of-frame rearrangements, and the resulting probabilities were checked against IGoR. In a later analysis, hypergeometric tests were used to score TCR-TCR, TCR-HLA and TCR-CMV co-occurrence, with a repertoire-size bias correction applied to TCR pairs. In a later analysis, false discovery rates were estimated by permuting HLA or CMV assignments 20 times. In a later analysis, co-occurring TCRs were grouped using DBSCAN, and TCRdist sequence similarity was added for clustering within HLA-allele-positive subsets. Co-occurrence clustering excluded repertoires with fewer than 30,000 or more than 120,000 public chains, plus five with anomalous nucleotide sharing. TCRdb carries this immuneACCESS record with in-frame sequences only. Its versions omit some clonotypes, under half of them owing to an unresolved V gene in the studies checked, with the rest unexplained. D and trimming come from the DNA, and the V and J calls and clone size come from that table. The sample table contains fewer than 200,000 clones; only one count was recorded for over 75% of them. The ten largest clones take up roughly 2.3% of the sample.

This receptor was obtained from a man in his 60s in good health and CMV-seronegative. Recombination joined TRBV5-1 with TRBJ2-7, and 8 junction bases match TRBD1. Specimen: PBMCs. CDR3 sequence: CASSWTQGGEQYF. The nucleotide sequence reads TGCGCCAGCAGCTGGACACAGGGGGGCGAGCAGTACTTC.